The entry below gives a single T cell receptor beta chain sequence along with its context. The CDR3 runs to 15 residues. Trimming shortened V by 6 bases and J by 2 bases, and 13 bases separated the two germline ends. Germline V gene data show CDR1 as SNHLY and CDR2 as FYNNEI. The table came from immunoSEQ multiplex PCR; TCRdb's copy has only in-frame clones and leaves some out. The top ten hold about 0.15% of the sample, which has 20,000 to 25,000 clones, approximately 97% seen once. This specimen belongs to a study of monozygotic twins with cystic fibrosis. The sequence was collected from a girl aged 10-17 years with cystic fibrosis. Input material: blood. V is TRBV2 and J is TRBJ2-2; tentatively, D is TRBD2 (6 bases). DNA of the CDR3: TGTGCCAGCAGAGAGGGACTTTCTAACACCGGGGAGCTGTTTTTT. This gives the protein CASREGLSNTGELFF. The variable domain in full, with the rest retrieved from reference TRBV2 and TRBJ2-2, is EPEVTQTPSHQVTQMGQEVILRCVPISNHLYFYWYRQILGQKVEFLVSFYNNEISEKSEIFDDQFSVERPDGSNFTLKIRSTKLEDSAMYFCASREGLSNTGELFFGEGSRLTVL.